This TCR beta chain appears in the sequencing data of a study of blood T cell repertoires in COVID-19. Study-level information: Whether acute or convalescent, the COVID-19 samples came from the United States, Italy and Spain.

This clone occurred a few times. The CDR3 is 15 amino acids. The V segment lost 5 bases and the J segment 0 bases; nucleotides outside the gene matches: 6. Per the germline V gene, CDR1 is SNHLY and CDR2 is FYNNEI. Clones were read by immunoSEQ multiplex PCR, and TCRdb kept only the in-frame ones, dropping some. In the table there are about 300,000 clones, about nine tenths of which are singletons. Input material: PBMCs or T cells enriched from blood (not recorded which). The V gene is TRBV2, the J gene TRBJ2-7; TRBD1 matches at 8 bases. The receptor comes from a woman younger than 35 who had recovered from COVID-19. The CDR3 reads CASSPRGQVSYEQYF. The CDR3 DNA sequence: TGTGCCAGCAGTCCACGGGGACAGGTCTCCTACGAGCAGTACTTC.